This T cell receptor beta chain was sequenced during a study of identifying expanded T cells in peripheral blood. Overall study results and limits: Variance in clone template counts between approximately two-week samples significantly increased with total template count across all healthy donors. Technical replicates showed 0.9 to 1.5 changed clones; roughly two weeks about 16; four weeks 19.

Healthy donors had no documented immune events, such as infections, while sampled. Note on this clone: Its matching antigen is unknown.

The length of the CDR3 is 12 residues. Between the trimmed V and J ends, which lost 5 bases and 0 bases, there was a span of 8 bases. The germline gives CDR1 GTSNPN, CDR2 SVGIG (reference sequence). Assay: immunoSEQ multiplex PCR; the TCRdb copy retains only in-frame clones and omits some. The top ten clones hold about 3.9% of a sample with 85,000 to 95,000 clones, approximately 91% of them seen once. The TCR originated in a person aged 18 to 69 in good health. The sequencing input was blood. V gene TRBV30 combines with J gene TRBJ2-7; D is unresolved. CDR3 sequence (DNA): TGTGCCTGGGAAGATGGCTCCTACGAGCAGTACTTC. Translating gives CAWEDGSYEQYF.